These 22 T cell receptor beta chains were sequenced from one sample in a study of blood T cells in healthy people across ages. Alongside a J-beta primer mix, a sample-barcoded 5' primer served in a second PCR lasting roughly 7 to 11 cycles. TCRdb used MiXCR to reprocess the 5' RACE reads, holding one entry per CDR3 protein. The sample includes approximately 2,000,000 distinct CDR3 sequences, roughly 43% seen only once; the top ten take 23%. Sequencing input: blood. These receptors all stem from a human donor in good health.

V and J are TRBV7-6 and TRBJ1-3, with D tentatively TRBD1 (6 bases). The CDR3 consists of 20 residues. Trimming pared 5 bases from V and 4 bases from J, leaving 30 bases between. Germline V gene data show CDR1 as SGHVS and CDR2 as FNYEAQ. Here the CDR3 DNA reads TGTGCCAGCAGCCTAGTTCCGCCGAGGACAGCCGGCCTTTCCGGAAACACCATATATTTT. It translates to CASSLVPPRTAGLSGNTIYF.

The table lists this clonotype with a few counts. The rearrangement joins TRBV6-5 to TRBJ2-5; D may be TRBD1 (6 bases). Germline V gene lookup returns CDR1 MNHEY and CDR2 SVGAGI. This CDR3 is built from 15 residues. V shed 5 bases and J shed 5 bases, with 18 bases lying between them. The CDR3 reads CASSPNRVNGETQYF. CDR3 sequence (DNA): TGTGCCAGCAGTCCGAACAGGGTCAATGGGGAGACCCAGTACTTC.

This clonotype was detected a few times. The chain recombines TRBV5-1 with TRBJ2-4; the D gene could be TRBD1 or TRBD2 (5 bases each). The CDR3 loop spans 13 amino acids. V dropped 0 bases and J dropped 15 bases, with 16 bases sitting between them. Germline assignment: CDR1 SGHRS and CDR2 YFSETQ. The CDR3 reads CASSLAGAAIRYF. CDR3 bases: TGCGCCAGCAGCTTGGCCGGGGCGGCTATACGGTACTTC.

This chain joins TRBV13 and TRBJ2-5; a possible D gene is TRBD2 (5 bases). V was clipped by 3 bases and J by 4 bases, with 18 bases between them. The CDR3 length is 16 residues. The V gene's germline CDR1 is PRHDT and CDR2 FYEKMQ (reference sequence). In DNA form, the CDR3 reads TGTGCCAGCAGCTTCAGCAGTCACGGGGATCGAGAGACCCAGTACTTC. Protein sequence: CASSFSSHGDRETQYF.

CDR3 coding DNA: TGTGCCAGCAGCCTACAGGGGGGCTACAATCAGCCCCAGCATTTT. Translating it yields CASSLQGGYNQPQHF. The chain links TRBV27 to TRBJ1-5, with 8 positions matching TRBD1. There are 15 residues in the CDR3. Germline-derived CDR1 and CDR2 are MNHEY and SMNVEV (reference sequence). V trimming: 6 bases; J trimming: 3 bases; junction bases outside the gene matches: 7.

As to this clonotype: A junction end diverges from the germline sequence, so it may reflect a read error. V gene TRBV4-1 combines with J gene TRBJ2-1; 9 bases are shared with TRBD2. Germline CDR1 reads MGHRA; CDR2 reads YSYEKL. The CDR3 totals 15 residues. CDR3 nucleotide sequence: TGTGCCAGCAGCCTCCGGGGCGGGGGGGCCAATGAGCAGTTCTTC. This sequence encodes CASSLRGGGANEQFF.

This clonotype appeared a few times. This sequence joins TRBV11-2 and TRBJ1-1; TRBD1 might be the D (5 bases). The CDR3 extends over 15 amino acids. V lost 1 base to trimming and J lost 8 bases, with 17 bases between them. CDR1 SGHAT and CDR2 FQNNGV come from the germline V gene. CDR3 nucleotide sequence: TGTGCCAGCAGCTTAGCGGAGCAGGGATACAGCGAAGCTTTCTTT. This translates into CASSLAEQGYSEAFF.

The V gene is TRBV29-1, the J gene TRBJ2-5; D uncertain. Judging by the DNA end, TRBJ2-7 fits better; the J call may be wrong. The CDR3 loop spans 12 amino acids. The germline gives CDR1 SQVTM, CDR2 ANQGSEA. The CDR3 here is CSVSEPPYEQYF. For the CDR3, the DNA is TGCAGCGTCTCCGAGCCCCCCTACGAGCAGTACTTC.

There are a few counts of this clonotype. The rearrangement uses TRBV7-8 and TRBJ1-4, with 7 bases identical to TRBD1. The CDR3 has 14 amino acids. The J segment lost 4 bases and the V segment lost 7 bases, leaving 6 bases of the junction unmatched. CDR1 is SGHVS and CDR2 is FQNEAQ in the germline V gene. The CDR3 reads CASTGQPLNEKLFF. The DNA for the CDR3 is TGTGCCAGCACGGGACAGCCACTTAATGAAAAACTGTTTTTT.

V and J are TRBV29-1 and TRBJ1-2; TRBD1 matches 9 bases. The CDR3 is 13 residues long. Germline trimming cut 8 bases from V and 6 bases from J; bases unmatched to any gene: 10. CDR1 and CDR2 from the germline V gene are SQVTM and ANQGSEA. The chain's CDR3 is CSSLGTGSDGYTF. The CDR3 DNA reads as TGCAGCTCCCTTGGGACAGGGTCGGATGGCTACACCTTC.

A few counts support this clonotype. This sequence joins TRBV20-1 and TRBJ1-5; TRBD1 matches at 7 bases. CDR3 length: 15 residues. The ends lost 2 bases at V and 1 base at J; junction bases unmatched: 5. Germline lookup yields CDR1 DFQATT and CDR2 SNEGSKA (reference sequence). The CDR3 reads CSARLTGASNQPQHF. The CDR3 bases are TGCAGTGCTAGATTAACAGGGGCGAGCAATCAGCCCCAGCATTTT.

The rearrangement links TRBV6-6 to TRBJ2-7; 9 bases match TRBD1. The germline V gene has CDR1 MNHNY and CDR2 SVGAGI (reference sequence). The ends lost 7 bases at V and 3 bases at J; junction bases unmatched: 13. The CDR3 has 16 residues. The CDR3 loop reads CASKLKLTGGDYEQYF. In nucleotides, the CDR3 is TGTGCCAGCAAACTCAAGTTGACAGGGGGAGACTACGAGCAGTACTTC.

The chain links TRBV12-3 or TRBV12-4 to TRBJ1-5; 8 nucleotides align to TRBD1. Losses at the gene ends were 6 bases for V and 4 bases for J; bases not matched to a gene: 14. The CDR3 length is 17 residues. The chain's CDR3 is CASSPGTGPIQNQPQHF. Here the CDR3 DNA reads TGTGCCAGCAGCCCGGGGACAGGACCGATCCAAAATCAGCCCCAGCATTTT.

This clonotype was seen only a few times. This chain uses TRBV7-2 with TRBJ2-7; D gene ambiguous. Trimming removed 0 bases at V and 0 bases at J, with 15 bases between. Germline-derived CDR1 and CDR2 are SGHTA and FQGNSA. There are 17 residues in the CDR3. The CDR3 here is CASSLARSVTPSYEQYF. The CDR3 DNA is TGTGCCAGCAGCTTAGCGCGGTCCGTAACCCCCTCCTACGAGCAGTACTTC.

The chain links TRBV27 to TRBJ2-6; a weak D match, TRBD1 (6 bases). The length of the CDR3 is 16 residues. V gave up 8 bases and J gave up 0 bases, with 14 bases separating them. Germline CDR1 and CDR2: MNHEY and SMNVEV (reference sequence). This chain's CDR3 is CASGLQGPSGANVLTF. The CDR3 DNA is TGTGCCAGCGGGTTACAGGGACCCTCTGGGGCCAACGTCCTGACTTTC.

This clonotype was seen ten or more times. This chain connects TRBV5-5 to TRBJ1-2; 9 nucleotides agree with TRBD1. The CDR3 totals 12 residues. Germline V gives CDR1 SGHKS, CDR2 YYEKEE (reference sequence). Trimming took 5 bases from V and 8 from J; bases not matched to a gene: 4. This CDR3 is CASSTGGRGYTF. CDR3 coding DNA: TGTGCCAGCAGTACAGGGGGCCGGGGCTACACCTTC.

The DNA for the CDR3 is TGCGCCAGCAGCCAAGGGTGGACAGGCTACCCCGGGGGCTACACCTTC. Translation: CASSQGWTGYPGGYTF. The chain links TRBV4-3 to TRBJ1-2; 7 bases line up with TRBD1. The ends lost 1 base at V and 8 bases at J; junction bases unmatched: 13. The CDR3 totals 16 residues. Germline values: CDR1 LGHNA, CDR2 YSLEER.

The chain links TRBV3-1 to TRBJ1-1, with TRBD1 matching over 7 bases. CDR3 size: 15 residues. Looked up from germline, CDR1 is LGHDT and CDR2 is YNNKEL (reference sequence). After removal of 0 bases from V and 11 bases from J, the junction contained 12 bases not matched to a gene. CDR3 nucleotides: TGTGCCAGCAGCCAAGATTTTACGCCGGGACAGAGGGCTTTCTTT. This codes for CASSQDFTPGQRAFF.

The J gene is TRBJ2-7, the V gene TRBV20-1, with 7 bases aligning to TRBD2. Trimming took 3 bases from V and 1 from J; bases not matched to a gene: 6. Germline-derived CDR1 and CDR2 are DFQATT and SNEGSKA (reference sequence). This CDR3 has 14 residues. CDR3 amino acids: CSASPAGLSYEQYF. The CDR3 coding sequence is TGCAGTGCTAGTCCAGCGGGGCTTTCCTACGAGCAGTACTTC.

The sample holds a few counts of this clonotype. V and J are TRBV20-1 and TRBJ2-5; 7 bases line up with TRBD2. The V segment lost 6 bases and the J segment 0 bases; nucleotides outside the gene matches: 10. The CDR3 loop spans 15 amino acids. Germline CDR1 and CDR2: DFQATT and SNEGSKA (reference sequence). CDR3 loop: CSAPTSGGDQETQYF. The CDR3 nucleotides are TGCAGTGCCCCGACTAGTGGGGGGGACCAAGAGACCCAGTACTTC.

The chain combines TRBV7-9 with TRBJ2-1; TRBD2 matches at 8 bases. The germline V gene has CDR1 SEHNR and CDR2 FQNEAQ (reference sequence). J gave up 4 bases and V 5 bases, and 13 bases lay outside the gene matches. This CDR3 has 17 amino acids. In DNA form, the CDR3 reads TGTGCCAGCAGCCCCATACGACTAGCGCAAATTTACAATGAGCAGTTCTTC. Translation gives CASSPIRLAQIYNEQFF.

The chain links TRBV12-2 to TRBJ2-7; the table's D call TRBD1 went unverified against the DNA. TRBV12-2 is reported as a pseudogene. This CDR3 comprises 18 residues. CDR3 nucleotide sequence: TGTGCAAGTCGCTTGTCCACAGGGGCGCTTACCTTATCCTACGAGCAGTACTTC. Protein product: CASRLSTGALTLSYEQYF.